The 9 T cell receptor beta chains reported below all come from one sample, sequenced in a study of shared clonotypes between healthy human individuals. Profiled with immunoSEQ multiplex PCR; TCRdb holds only in-frame clones, not every one. The sample contains approximately 500,000 clones, around 73% of which appear only once. Sequencing used PBMCs. All receptors derive from a middle-aged woman in good health. Some clones in this sample may be carry-over from other donors' samples.

In this sample, this clone turned up many times. The V gene is TRBV11-2, the J gene TRBJ1-1, with D hard to call. Germline CDR1 is SGHAT and CDR2 is FQNNGV. The CDR3 covers 13 residues. The ends were cut back, 5 bases at V and 1 base at J, with 8 bases in the middle. The CDR3 coding sequence is TGTGCCAGCAGCCGGGGAACGAACACTGAAGCTTTCTTT. The encoded protein is CASSRGTNTEAFF.

This chain connects TRBV28 to TRBJ1-1; 12 bases align to TRBD1. Germline V gene sequence: CDR1 MDHEN, CDR2 SYDVKM. This CDR3 spans 17 amino acids. Germline trimming cut 4 bases from V and 5 bases from J; bases unmatched to any gene: 11. The CDR3: CASSSRGQGAGMTEAFF. CDR3 nucleotides: TGTGCCAGCAGTTCCCGGGGACAGGGGGCGGGGATGACTGAAGCTTTCTTT. The full variable domain, with the rest looked up from reference TRBV28 and TRBJ1-1, is DVKVTQSSRYLVKRTGEKVFLECVQDMDHENMFWYRQDPGLGLRLIYFSYDVKMKEKGDIPEGYSVSREKKERFSLILESASTNQTSMYLCASSSRGQGAGMTEAFFGQGTRLTVV.

The V and J genes are TRBV9 and TRBJ1-3; D unresolved. The CDR3 is 14 amino acids. V gave up 1 base and J gave up 2 bases, with 7 bases separating them. In germline, CDR1 is SGDLS, CDR2 YYNGEE. DNA for the CDR3: TGTGCCAGCAGCGTACTAGGCACTGGAAACACCATATATTTT. Protein product: CASSVLGTGNTIYF.

The V and J genes are TRBV10-1 and TRBJ1-1; a weak D match, TRBD1 (5 bases). V dropped 7 bases and J dropped 5 bases, with 14 bases sitting between them. The length of the CDR3 is 13 residues. Germline V gene data show CDR1 as WNHNN and CDR2 as SYGVQD (reference sequence). The chain's CDR3 is CASTAGRGTEAFF. CDR3 bases: TGCGCCAGCACCGCTGGGAGGGGAACTGAAGCTTTCTTT.

There are many counts of this clone. Other DNA sequences in this specimen translate into the identical CDR3. The rearrangement links TRBV29-1 to TRBJ2-1, with D possibly being TRBD2 (5 bases). CDR3 length equals 14 residues. Trimming shortened V by 4 bases and J by 5 bases, and 15 bases separated the two germline ends. Per germline, CDR1 SQVTM and CDR2 ANQGSEA. Here the CDR3 reads CSVAKDFINNEQFF. CDR3 coding DNA: TGCAGCGTTGCAAAGGACTTCATTAACAATGAGCAGTTCTTC.

On this clone: Compared with germline, one end of the junction differs, possibly owing to a read error. The gene calls are TRBV5-4 and TRBJ2-7, with TRBD1 as a possible D gene (5 bases). This CDR3 spans 13 amino acids. CDR1 is SGHNT and CDR2 is YYREEE in the germline V gene (reference sequence). The CDR3 DNA is TGTGCCAGCAAATTCAACGGACCCTCTAGGGGTGTCTTC. Its protein product is CASKFNGPSRGVF.

The genes are TRBV2 and TRBJ2-1; possibly TRBD1 for D (6 bases). The ends were cut back, 5 bases at V and 4 bases at J, with 12 bases in the middle. This CDR3 is built from 14 residues. Looked up from germline, CDR1 is SNHLY and CDR2 is FYNNEI. The CDR3, as DNA: TGTGCCAGCAGTCGGGACACCGCGTACAATGAGCAGTTCTTC. Protein: CASSRDTAYNEQFF.

The rearrangement uses TRBV5-1 and TRBJ2-2, with no clear D. V dropped 0 bases and J dropped 7 bases, with 7 bases sitting between them. The CDR3 has 13 amino acids. Germline CDR1 reads SGHRS; CDR2 reads YFSETQ. The CDR3 region is CASSLESGGELFF. In nucleotides, the CDR3 is TGCGCCAGCAGCTTGGAATCGGGCGGGGAGCTGTTTTTT.

The chain combines TRBV5-1 with TRBJ2-7; 9 bases are a match to TRBD2. Trimming took 0 bases from V and 0 from J; bases not matched to a gene: 4. This CDR3 region has 16 residues. Germline loops: CDR1 SGHRS, CDR2 YFSETQ. The CDR3 DNA sequence: TGCGCCAGCAGCTTGGGGGTAGCGGGAGCCTCCTACGAGCAGTACTTC. This sequence encodes CASSLGVAGASYEQYF.